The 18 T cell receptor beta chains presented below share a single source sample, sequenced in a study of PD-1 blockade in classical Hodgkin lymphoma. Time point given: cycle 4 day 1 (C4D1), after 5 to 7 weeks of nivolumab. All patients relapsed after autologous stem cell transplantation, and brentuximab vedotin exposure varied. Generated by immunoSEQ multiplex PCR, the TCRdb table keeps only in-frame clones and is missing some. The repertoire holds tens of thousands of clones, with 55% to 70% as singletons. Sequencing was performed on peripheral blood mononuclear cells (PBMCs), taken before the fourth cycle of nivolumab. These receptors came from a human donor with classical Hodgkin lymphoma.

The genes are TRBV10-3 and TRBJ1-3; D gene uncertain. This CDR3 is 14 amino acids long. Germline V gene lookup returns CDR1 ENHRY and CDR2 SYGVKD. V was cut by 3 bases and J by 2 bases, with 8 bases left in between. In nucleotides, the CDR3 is TGTGCCATCAGTGACCCTGACACTGGAAACACCATATATTTT. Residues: CAISDPDTGNTIYF.

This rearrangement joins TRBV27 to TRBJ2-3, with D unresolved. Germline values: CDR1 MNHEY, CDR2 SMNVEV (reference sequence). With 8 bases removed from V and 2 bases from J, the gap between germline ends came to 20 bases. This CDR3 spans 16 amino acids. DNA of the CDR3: TGTGCCAGCTTCCCGGTGGAGCCGGCTACCACAGATACGCAGTATTTT. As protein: CASFPVEPATTDTQYF.

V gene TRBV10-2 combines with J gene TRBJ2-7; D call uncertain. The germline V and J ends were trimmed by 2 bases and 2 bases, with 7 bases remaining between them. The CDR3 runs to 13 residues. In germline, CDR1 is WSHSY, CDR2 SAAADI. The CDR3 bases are TGCGCCAGCAGTGAGGTCTCCACCTACGAGCAGTACTTC. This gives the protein CASSEVSTYEQYF.

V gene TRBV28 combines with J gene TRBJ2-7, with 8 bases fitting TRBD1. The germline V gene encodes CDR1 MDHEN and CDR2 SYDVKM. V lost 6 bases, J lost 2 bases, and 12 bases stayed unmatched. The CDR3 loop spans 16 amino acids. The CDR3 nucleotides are TGTGCCAGCAGGGTGGAGCCAGGACAGGGACCCTACGAGCAGTACTTC. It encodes CASRVEPGQGPYEQYF.

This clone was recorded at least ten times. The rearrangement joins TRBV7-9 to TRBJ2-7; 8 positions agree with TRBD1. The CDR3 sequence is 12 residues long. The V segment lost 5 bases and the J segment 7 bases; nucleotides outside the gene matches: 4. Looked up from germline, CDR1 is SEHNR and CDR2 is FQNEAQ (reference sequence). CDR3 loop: CASSRRQGEQYF. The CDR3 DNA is TGTGCCAGCAGCAGACGACAGGGGGAGCAGTACTTC.

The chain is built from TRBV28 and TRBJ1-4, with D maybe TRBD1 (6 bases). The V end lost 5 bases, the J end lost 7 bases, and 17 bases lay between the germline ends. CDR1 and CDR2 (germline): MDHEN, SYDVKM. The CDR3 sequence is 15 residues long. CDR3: CASSPPGHETEKLFF. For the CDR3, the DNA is TGTGCCAGCAGTCCTCCGGGACATGAGACTGAAAAACTGTTTTTT.

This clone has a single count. In nucleotides, the CDR3 is TGTGCCAGTAGTCCCCCTCCAGGGGGCTTAGAGACCCAGTACTTC. Translating gives CASSPPPGGLETQYF. This chain uses TRBV19 with TRBJ2-5; TRBD1 agrees at 8 bases. Trimming at V came to 5 bases and at J to 4 bases, leaving 9 bases not matched to a gene. The V gene's germline CDR1 is LNHDA and CDR2 SQIVND (reference sequence). This CDR3 has 15 residues.

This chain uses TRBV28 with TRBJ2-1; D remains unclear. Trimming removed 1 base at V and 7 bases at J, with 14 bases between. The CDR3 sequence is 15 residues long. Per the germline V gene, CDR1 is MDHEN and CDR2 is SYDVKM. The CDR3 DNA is TGTGCCAGCAGTTTATTCGGGCAGGTGATTAATGAGCAGTTCTTC. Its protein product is CASSLFGQVINEQFF. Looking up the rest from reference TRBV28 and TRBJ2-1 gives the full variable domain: DVKVTQSSRYLVKRTGEKVFLECVQDMDHENMFWYRQDPGLGLRLIYFSYDVKMKEKGDIPEGYSVSREKKERFSLILESASTNQTSMYLCASSLFGQVINEQFFGPGTRLTVL.

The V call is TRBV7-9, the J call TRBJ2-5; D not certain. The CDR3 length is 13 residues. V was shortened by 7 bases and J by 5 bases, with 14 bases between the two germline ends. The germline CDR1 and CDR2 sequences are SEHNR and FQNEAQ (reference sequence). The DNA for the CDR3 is TGTGCCAGCACCCCGCCCCAGTGGGAGACCCAGTACTTC. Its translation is CASTPPQWETQYF.

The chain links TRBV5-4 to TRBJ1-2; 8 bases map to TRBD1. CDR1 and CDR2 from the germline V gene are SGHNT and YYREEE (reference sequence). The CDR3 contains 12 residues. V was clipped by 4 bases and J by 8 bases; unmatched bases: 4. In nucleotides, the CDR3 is TGTGCCAGCAGCACAGGGGGAGTGGGCTACACCTTC. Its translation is CASSTGGVGYTF.

Here the CDR3 reads CASSPGGTDTQYF. CDR3 coding DNA: TGTGCCAGCAGCCCCGGCGGCACAGATACGCAGTATTTT. The V gene is TRBV9, the J gene TRBJ2-3; no clear D. The CDR3 length is 13 residues. The ends were cut back, 4 bases at V and 1 base at J, with 7 bases in the middle. Per the germline V gene, CDR1 is SGDLS and CDR2 is YYNGEE.

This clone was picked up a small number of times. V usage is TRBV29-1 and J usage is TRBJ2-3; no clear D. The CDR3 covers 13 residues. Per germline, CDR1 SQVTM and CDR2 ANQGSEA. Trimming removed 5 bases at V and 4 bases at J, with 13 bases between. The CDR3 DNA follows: TGCAGCGTTTATGGGCAGAAGGCAGATACGCAGTATTTT. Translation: CSVYGQKADTQYF.

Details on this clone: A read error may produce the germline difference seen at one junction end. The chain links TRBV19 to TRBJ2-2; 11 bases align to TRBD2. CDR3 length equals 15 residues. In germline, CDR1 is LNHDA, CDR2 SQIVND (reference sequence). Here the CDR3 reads CASRIAGGYTGELFF. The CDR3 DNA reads TGTGCCAGTAGAATAGCGGGGGGGTACACCGGGGAGCTGTTTTTT.

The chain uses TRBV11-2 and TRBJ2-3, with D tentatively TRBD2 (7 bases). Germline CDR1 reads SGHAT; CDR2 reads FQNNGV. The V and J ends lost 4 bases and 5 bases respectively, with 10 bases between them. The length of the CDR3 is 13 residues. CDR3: CASSSRGGDTQYF. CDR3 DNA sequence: TGTGCCAGCAGCTCGAGGGGGGGAGATACGCAGTATTTT.

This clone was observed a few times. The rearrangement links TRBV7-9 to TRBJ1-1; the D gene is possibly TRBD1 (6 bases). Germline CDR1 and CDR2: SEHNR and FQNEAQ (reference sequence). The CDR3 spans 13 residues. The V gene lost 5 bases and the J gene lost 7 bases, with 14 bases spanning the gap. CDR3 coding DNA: TGTGCCAGCAGCCCAGGGGAGGACTTTGAAGCTTTCTTT. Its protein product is CASSPGEDFEAFF.

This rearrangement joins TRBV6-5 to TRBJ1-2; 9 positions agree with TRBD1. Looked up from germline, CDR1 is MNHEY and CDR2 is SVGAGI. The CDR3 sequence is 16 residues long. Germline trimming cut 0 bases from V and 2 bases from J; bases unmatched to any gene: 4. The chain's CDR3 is CASSYSGTGNNYGYTF. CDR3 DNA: TGTGCCAGCAGTTACTCCGGGACAGGGAACAACTATGGCTACACCTTC.

Written as DNA, the CDR3 is TGTGCCAGCAGCCTGGATGGCCAGGGGAGGTATGGCTACACCTTC. It specifies CASSLDGQGRYGYTF. The chain uses TRBV7-6 and TRBJ1-2, with D possibly being TRBD1 (6 bases). V was cut by 5 bases and J by 5 bases, with 18 bases left in between. CDR3 size: 15 residues. The germline V gene encodes CDR1 SGHVS and CDR2 FNYEAQ.

CDR3 nucleotides: TGTGCCAGCAGCTTTCCATTCACAGATACGCAGTATTTT. It encodes CASSFPFTDTQYF. The gene calls are TRBV7-2 and TRBJ2-3; D gene ambiguous. The germline V gene has CDR1 SGHTA and CDR2 FQGNSA. Trimming removed 3 bases from V and 2 bases from J, with 6 bases in between. The CDR3 loop spans 13 amino acids.